This TCR beta chain stems from a study of early T cells in non-severe SARS-CoV-2 infection. The wider study: The authors sequenced bulk RNA from unsorted whole blood, leaving chains unpaired.

This clonotype has a count of ten or more. The target antigen is unknown. Study observations and caveats: There was a bias toward anti-spike CD8 responses in VDJdb matching, which missed private and CD4 specificities.

This CDR3 is built from 16 residues. With V trimmed by 1 base and J by 2 bases, 3 bases remained unmatched. CDR1 SGHTA and CDR2 FQGNSA come from the germline V gene. Unique molecular identifier tags were affixed to discrete cDNA molecules. MiXCR, run by TCRdb on the 5' RACE reads, gives a single entry per CDR3 protein. The sample records 80,000 to 95,000 distinct CDR3 sequences, roughly 14% being singletons. The source material was whole blood. The sequence was obtained from an adult who was a healthcare worker with PCR-confirmed SARS-CoV-2 infection or an uninfected control (not recorded which). V gene TRBV7-2 combines with J gene TRBJ2-1; TRBD2 matches 9 bases. DNA for the CDR3: TGTGCCAGCAGCTTAGGCGGGGGGGCCACCTACAATGAGCAGTTCTTC. Protein: CASSLGGGATYNEQFF.